Listed here are 2 T cell receptor beta chains from one sample, sequenced in a study of CD8 T cells in Susac syndrome. RNA totalling roughly 0.5 to 1 ug underwent reverse transcription with random hexamers. TCRdb called the immunoSEQ multiplex PCR reads again in MiXCR, with one record for every CDR3 protein. The sample holds 150,000 to 200,000 distinct CDR3 sequences; nearly 97% are singletons and the top ten take approximately 0.088%. Sequenced: CD4+ T cells from PBMCs. The receptors shown here come from a human donor with multiple sclerosis.

The chain combines TRBV18 with TRBJ2-6; D gene ambiguous. Germline V gene lookup returns CDR1 KGHSH and CDR2 LQKENI. The CDR3 consists of 18 residues. V lost 1 base, J lost 0 bases, and 13 bases lay in between. CDR3 protein: CASSPLLDESSGANVLTF. DNA of the CDR3: TGTGCCAGCTCACCACTACTCGATGAGAGCTCTGGGGCCAACGTCCTGACTTTC.

This chain connects TRBV10-3 to TRBJ2-2; D call uncertain. The CDR3 sequence is 13 residues long. Trimming cost V 8 bases and J 5 bases, with 12 bases left between them. Germline CDR1 is ENHRY and CDR2 is SYGVKD. This CDR3 reads CAIDKDLTGELFF. CDR3 bases: TGTGCCATCGACAAGGACCTGACCGGGGAGCTGTTTTTT.